The subject of this entry is one T cell receptor (beta chain). What it recognizes is unknown. Vbeta (60) and Jbeta (13) primers were used in the PCR. Repertoires were generated with immunoSEQ multiplex PCR, while TCRdb's copy carries only in-frame clones and drops some. The sample lists more than 100,000 clones, about 75% occurring once. This sample is drawn from a study of cytomegalovirus exposure and HLA in healthy donors. Study-wide results and limits: Later findings reportedly placed an Asian-associated ancestry cluster below the roughly 700-donor mean for N-insertions. The study labeled about 160 TCR beta chains cytomegalovirus-associated. TCR beta sequences numbering under 20,000 were associated with HLA alleles at 0.05 false discovery rate in a later analysis.

This sequence originates from a man aged 60 to 75 in good health and CMV-seropositive. Material: PBMCs.

CDR3 region: CASRKAGGQYEQYF. The DNA for the CDR3 is TGTGCCAGCAGGAAAGCGGGGGGCCAATACGAGCAGTACTTC. The J gene is TRBJ2-7, the V gene TRBV2, with TRBD2 matching over 9 bases. J lost 4 bases, V lost 6 bases, and 7 bases had no gene match. The CDR3 extends over 14 amino acids. CDR1 is SNHLY and CDR2 is FYNNEI in the germline V gene.